Included here is one TCR beta chain sequence, with context. Germline loops: CDR1 LNHDA, CDR2 SQIVND (reference sequence). V was trimmed by 4 bases and J by 0 bases, leaving 7 bases between them. The CDR3 has 13 amino acids. This sample was included in a study of control samples from healthy donors and cancer patients. The method was immunoSEQ multiplex PCR; TCRdb's version includes in-frame clones alone and lacks a portion of them. This sample has around 100,000 clones, with around 89% found just once. The chain is built from TRBV19 and TRBJ2-7; maybe TRBD2 (5 bases). Sequencing used PBMCs. This sequence was found in a man between 60 and 70 years old with lung cancer. CDR3 nucleotide sequence: TGTGCCAGTAGTAAAGGGAGCTCCTACGAGCAGTACGTC. Translating gives CASSKGSSYEQYV.